The clone carrying this T cell receptor (beta chain) has just a few counts. Its target is not known. This specimen comes from a study of T cells in Graves' hyperthyroidism and ophthalmopathy. Study-wide findings and caveats: Before onset, ophthalmopathy was predicted by the model a median around 6 months earlier.

There were TCR beta CDR3 regions amplified from RNA transcripts. TCR CDR3 regions were first amplified by RT-PCR with HTBI primers. MiXCR was run by TCRdb on the multiplex PCR reads, yielding one entry per CDR3 protein. The sample records about 290,000 distinct CDR3 sequences, roughly an eighth being singletons. Clinical symptoms, serum thyroxine, TRAb, thyroid ultrasound and orbital computed tomography informed diagnoses. The PBMCs were sourced from fresh peripheral blood (around 9.9 ml). The ends were cut back, 0 bases at V and 7 bases at J, with 13 bases in the middle. The CDR3 covers 16 residues. From germline, CDR1 is SGHTA and CDR2 FQGNSA.

The rearrangement joins TRBV7-2 to TRBJ1-6, with D possibly TRBD1 on 5 matching bases. The TCR originated in a woman in her forties with Graves' hyperthyroidism. Sequenced sample: blood. The CDR3 DNA follows: TGTGCCAGCAGCTTAGCCCCCCGGGGGACGAATTCACCCCTCCACTTT. Its translation is CASSLAPRGTNSPLHF.